The TCR beta chain described here comes from a study of CD8+CD57+ T cells in acquired aplastic anemia. Study details: Sorting CD4+ and CD8+ cells gave DNA averaging approximately 3 ug.

This CDR3 contains 13 residues. Germline lookup yields CDR1 SQVTM and CDR2 ANQGSEA. Deletions cut 3 bases from V and 4 bases from J, with 12 bases between. This clonotype has at least ten counts. Genomic DNA acted as the template from which TCR beta VDJ combination and CDR3 sequence profiling were carried out. TCRdb used MiXCR to reprocess the reads, holding one entry per CDR3 protein. The sample yields about 200,000 distinct CDR3 sequences, approximately 35% seen once. The sequence derives from a human donor in good health, serving as a control. The chain combines TRBV29-1 with TRBJ1-1, with D possibly TRBD1 on 5 matching bases. The sample was sorted CD4+, CD8+, or CD8+CD57+ T cells (not recorded which) from PBMCs. CDR3 protein: CSVDGGRGTEAFF. CDR3 in DNA: TGCAGCGTTGATGGGGGTAGAGGCACTGAAGCTTTCTTT.